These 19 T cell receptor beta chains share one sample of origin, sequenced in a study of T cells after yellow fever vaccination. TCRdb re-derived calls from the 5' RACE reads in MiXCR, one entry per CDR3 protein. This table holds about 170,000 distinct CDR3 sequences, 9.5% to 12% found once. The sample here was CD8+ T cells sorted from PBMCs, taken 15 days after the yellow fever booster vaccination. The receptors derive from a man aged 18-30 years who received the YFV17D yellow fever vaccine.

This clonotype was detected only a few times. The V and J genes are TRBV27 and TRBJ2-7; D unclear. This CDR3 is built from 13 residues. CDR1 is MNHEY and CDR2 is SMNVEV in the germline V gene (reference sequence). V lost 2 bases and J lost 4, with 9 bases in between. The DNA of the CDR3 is TGTGCCAGCAGTTTAGGTTCCGGGTACGAGCAGTACGTC. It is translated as CASSLGSGYEQYV.

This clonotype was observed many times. The CDR3 DNA reads as TGTGCCACCAGTGAAACAGCAGACTATGGCTACACCTTC. Protein: CATSETADYGYTF. The chain joins TRBV24-1 to TRBJ1-2; D is unresolved. CDR1 is KGHDR and CDR2 is SFDVKD in the germline V gene. The CDR3 has 13 residues. The ends were cut back, 4 bases at V and 3 bases at J, with 8 bases in the middle.

The CDR3 loop is CASRLLAGGGADTQYF. The CDR3 nucleotides are TGCGCCAGCAGGCTACTAGCGGGGGGTGGCGCAGATACGCAGTATTTT. The chain couples TRBV4-1 to TRBJ2-3, with 12 nucleotides matching TRBD2. The CDR3 runs 16 residues. CDR1 and CDR2 from the germline V gene are MGHRA and YSYEKL. Trimming cost V 6 bases and J 4 bases; bases outside gene matches: 8.

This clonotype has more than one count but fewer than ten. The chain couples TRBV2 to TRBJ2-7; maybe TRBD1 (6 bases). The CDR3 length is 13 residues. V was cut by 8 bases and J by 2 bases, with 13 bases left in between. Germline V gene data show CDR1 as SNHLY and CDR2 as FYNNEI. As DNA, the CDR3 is TGTGCCAGCGGGGGCAGACCAACCTACGAGCAGTACTTC. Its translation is CASGGRPTYEQYF.

CDR3 amino acids: CASSVARTQYF. For the CDR3, the DNA is TGTGCCAGCAGCGTAGCGAGGACCCAGTACTTC. The chain combines TRBV5-6 with TRBJ2-5; TRBD2 might be the D (5 bases). V dropped 4 bases and J dropped 7 bases, with 8 bases sitting between them. The germline CDR1 and CDR2 sequences are SGHDT and YYEEEE. The CDR3 extends over 11 amino acids.

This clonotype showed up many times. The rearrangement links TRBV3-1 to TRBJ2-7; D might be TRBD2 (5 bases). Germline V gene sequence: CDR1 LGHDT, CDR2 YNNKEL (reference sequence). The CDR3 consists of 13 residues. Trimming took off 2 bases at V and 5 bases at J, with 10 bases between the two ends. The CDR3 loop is CASSQYSGDEQYV. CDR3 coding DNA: TGTGCCAGCAGCCAATATTCCGGGGACGAGCAGTACGTC.

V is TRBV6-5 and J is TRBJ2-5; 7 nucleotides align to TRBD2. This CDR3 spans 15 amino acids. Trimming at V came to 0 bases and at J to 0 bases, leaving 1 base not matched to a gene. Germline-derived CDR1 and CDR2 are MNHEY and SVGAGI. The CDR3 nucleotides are TGTGCCAGCAGTTACTCCGGGGGGAACCAAGAGACCCAGTACTTC. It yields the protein CASSYSGGNQETQYF.

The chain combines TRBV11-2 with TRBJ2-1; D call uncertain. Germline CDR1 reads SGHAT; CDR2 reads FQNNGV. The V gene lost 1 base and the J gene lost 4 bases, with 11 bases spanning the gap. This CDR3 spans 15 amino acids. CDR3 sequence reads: CASSLGILGYNEQFF. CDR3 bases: TGTGCCAGCAGCTTAGGGATTCTGGGGTACAATGAGCAGTTCTTC.

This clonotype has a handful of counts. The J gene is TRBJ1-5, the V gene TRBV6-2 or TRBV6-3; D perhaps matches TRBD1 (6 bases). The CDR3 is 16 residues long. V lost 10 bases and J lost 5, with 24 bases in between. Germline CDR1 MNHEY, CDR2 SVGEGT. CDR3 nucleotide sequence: TGTGCCACCGTGGGCAGGGGCGGTTCGGATGATCAGCCCCAGCATTTT. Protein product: CATVGRGGSDDQPQHF.

CDR3 in amino acids: CSVSEGNQPQHF. CDR3 DNA sequence: TGCAGCGTTAGTGAGGGCAATCAGCCCCAGCATTTT. V gene TRBV29-1 combines with J gene TRBJ1-5, with D unclear. CDR1 is SQVTM and CDR2 is ANQGSEA in the germline V gene. The CDR3 totals 12 residues. V lost 5 bases to trimming and J lost 2 bases, with 7 bases between them.

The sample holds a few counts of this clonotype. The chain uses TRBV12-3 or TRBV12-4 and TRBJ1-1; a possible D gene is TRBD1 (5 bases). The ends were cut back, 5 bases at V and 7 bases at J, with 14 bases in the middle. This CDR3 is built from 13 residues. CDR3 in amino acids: CASSPPATVEAFF. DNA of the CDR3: TGTGCCAGCAGTCCGCCCGCGACAGTTGAAGCTTTCTTT.

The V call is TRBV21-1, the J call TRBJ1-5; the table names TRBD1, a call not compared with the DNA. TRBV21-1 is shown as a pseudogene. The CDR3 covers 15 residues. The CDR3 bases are TGTGCCAGGAGACTCTGGACAGCTAGCAATCAGCCCCAGCATTTT. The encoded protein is CARRLWTASNQPQHF.

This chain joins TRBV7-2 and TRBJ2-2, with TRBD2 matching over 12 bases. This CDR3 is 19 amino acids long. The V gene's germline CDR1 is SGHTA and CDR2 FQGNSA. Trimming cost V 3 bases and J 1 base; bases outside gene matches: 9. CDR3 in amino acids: CASSFPRLAGAMNTGELFF. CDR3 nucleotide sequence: TGTGCCAGCAGCTTCCCCCGACTAGCGGGGGCCATGAACACCGGGGAGCTGTTTTTT.

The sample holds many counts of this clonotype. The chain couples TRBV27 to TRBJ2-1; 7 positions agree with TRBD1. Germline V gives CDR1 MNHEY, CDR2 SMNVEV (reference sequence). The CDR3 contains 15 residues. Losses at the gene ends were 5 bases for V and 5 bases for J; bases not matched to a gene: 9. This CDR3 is CASSPIDRAHNEQFF. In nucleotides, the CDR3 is TGTGCCAGCAGTCCAATCGACAGGGCCCACAATGAGCAGTTCTTC.

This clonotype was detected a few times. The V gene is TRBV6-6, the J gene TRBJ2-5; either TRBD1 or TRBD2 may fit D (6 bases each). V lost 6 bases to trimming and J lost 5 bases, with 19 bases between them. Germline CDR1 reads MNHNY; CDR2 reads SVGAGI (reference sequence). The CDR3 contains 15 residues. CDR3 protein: CASRRQVAGPETQYF. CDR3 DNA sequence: TGTGCCAGCAGACGACAGGTGGCGGGGCCGGAGACCCAGTACTTC.

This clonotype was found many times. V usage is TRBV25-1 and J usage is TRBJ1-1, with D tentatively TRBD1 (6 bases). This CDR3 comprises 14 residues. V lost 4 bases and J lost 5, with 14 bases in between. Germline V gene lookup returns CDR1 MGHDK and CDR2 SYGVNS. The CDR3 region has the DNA TGTGCCAGCAGTGGGCAGGGGATGAGGACTGAAGCTTTCTTT. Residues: CASSGQGMRTEAFF.

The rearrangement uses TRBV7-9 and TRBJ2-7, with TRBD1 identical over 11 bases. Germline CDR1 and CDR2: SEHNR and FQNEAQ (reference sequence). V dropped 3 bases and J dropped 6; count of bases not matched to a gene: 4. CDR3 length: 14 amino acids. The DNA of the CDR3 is TGTGCCAGCAGCTTTCCGGACAGGGGGCCCGAGCAGTACGTC. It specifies CASSFPDRGPEQYV.

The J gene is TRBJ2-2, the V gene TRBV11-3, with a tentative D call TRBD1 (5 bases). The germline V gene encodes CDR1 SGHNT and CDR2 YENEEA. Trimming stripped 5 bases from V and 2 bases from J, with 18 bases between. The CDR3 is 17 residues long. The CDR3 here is CASSARLGHRNTGELFF. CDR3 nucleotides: TGTGCCAGCAGCGCAAGGTTGGGGCACCGAAACACCGGGGAGCTGTTTTTT.

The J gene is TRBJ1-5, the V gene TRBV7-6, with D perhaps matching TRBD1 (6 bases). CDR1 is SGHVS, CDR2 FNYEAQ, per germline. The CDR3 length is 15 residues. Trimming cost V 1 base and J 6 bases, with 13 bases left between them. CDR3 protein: CASSLEAGEGQPQHF. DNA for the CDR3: TGTGCCAGCAGCTTAGAGGCAGGGGAGGGTCAGCCCCAGCATTTT.